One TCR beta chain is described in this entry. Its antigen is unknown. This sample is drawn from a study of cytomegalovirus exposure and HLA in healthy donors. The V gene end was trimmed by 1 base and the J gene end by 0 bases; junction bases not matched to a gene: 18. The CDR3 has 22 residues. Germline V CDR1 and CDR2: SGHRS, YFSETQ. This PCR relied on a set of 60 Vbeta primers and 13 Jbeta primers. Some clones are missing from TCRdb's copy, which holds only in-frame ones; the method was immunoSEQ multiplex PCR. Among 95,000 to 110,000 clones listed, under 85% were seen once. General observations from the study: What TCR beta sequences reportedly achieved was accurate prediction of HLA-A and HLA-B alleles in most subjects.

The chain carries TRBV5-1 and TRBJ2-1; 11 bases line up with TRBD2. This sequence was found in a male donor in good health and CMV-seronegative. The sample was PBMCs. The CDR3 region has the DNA TGCGCCAGCAGCTTGCGCCCTTTAGTAGCGGGAGGGCCGGAAAGCTCCTACAATGAGCAGTTCTTC. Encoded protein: CASSLRPLVAGGPESSYNEQFF.